Listed here are 10 T cell receptor beta chains from one sample, sequenced in a study of cytomegalovirus exposure and HLA in healthy donors. The assay was immunoSEQ multiplex PCR, and TCRdb's table has in-frame clones only and misses some. The sample lists about 78,000 clones, roughly 95% seen once, with 1.5% to 2% in the top ten. Input material: PBMCs. These receptors originate from a man younger than 35 in good health and CMV-seropositive.

The chain recombines TRBV28 with TRBJ2-7; D is undetermined. Trimming removed 2 bases from V and 3 bases from J, with 5 bases in between. The germline V gene has CDR1 MDHEN and CDR2 SYDVKM. This CDR3 has 12 residues. In nucleotides, the CDR3 is TGTGCCAGCAGTTTAATCTACTACGAGCAGTACTTC. As protein: CASSLIYYEQYF.

This rearrangement joins TRBV7-6 to TRBJ2-1; a weak D match, TRBD1 (5 bases). With 3 bases removed from V and 4 bases from J, the gap between germline ends came to 16 bases. This CDR3 comprises 16 residues. Germline V CDR1 and CDR2: SGHVS, FNYEAQ. The CDR3 loop reads CASSLVTDRGYNEQFF. The CDR3 DNA follows: TGTGCCAGCAGCTTGGTTACGGATAGGGGATACAATGAGCAGTTCTTC.

The chain couples TRBV27 to TRBJ2-5; 9 nucleotides align to TRBD2. V dropped 4 bases and J dropped 3; count of bases not matched to a gene: 6. The length of the CDR3 is 15 residues. Germline lookup yields CDR1 MNHEY and CDR2 SMNVEV (reference sequence). The CDR3: CASSWDSGGEETQYF. The CDR3 DNA reads as TGTGCCAGCAGTTGGGATAGCGGGGGCGAAGAGACCCAGTACTTC.

The CDR3 DNA reads as TGTGCCAGCAGTGACCAAACTAGCGGGAGGTTCCAAGAGACCCAGTACTTC. Protein sequence: CASSDQTSGRFQETQYF. V is TRBV25-1 and J is TRBJ2-5; 12 nucleotides align to TRBD2. This CDR3 is 17 amino acids long. After removal of 3 bases from V and 1 base from J, the junction contained 6 bases not matched to a gene. CDR1 is MGHDK, CDR2 SYGVNS, per germline.

The chain links TRBV29-1 to TRBJ2-1, with no clear D. Germline V gene data show CDR1 as SQVTM and CDR2 as ANQGSEA. This CDR3 comprises 11 residues. The V end was cut by 6 bases, the J end by 7 bases, with 10 bases between. This chain's CDR3 is CSVGERNEQFF. The CDR3 DNA reads TGCAGCGTCGGAGAGAGGAATGAGCAGTTCTTC.

This chain's CDR3 is CASSLWTGARTNEKLFF. The CDR3 DNA follows: TGTGCCAGCAGCCTGTGGACAGGGGCAAGGACTAATGAAAAACTGTTTTTT. This chain connects TRBV7-9 to TRBJ1-4; 9 nucleotides line up with TRBD1. The CDR3 is 17 amino acids. Germline loops: CDR1 SEHNR, CDR2 FQNEAQ (reference sequence). Losses at the gene ends were 5 bases for V and 2 bases for J; bases not matched to a gene: 9.

This clone has just one count. The chain carries TRBV7-3 and TRBJ1-1; D gene unclear. Germline CDR1 reads SGHTA; CDR2 reads FQGTGA. The CDR3 runs to 12 residues. Trimming took 3 bases from V and 4 from J, leaving 6 bases between them. CDR3 sequence reads: CASSFGSTEAFF. CDR3 sequence (DNA): TGTGCCAGCAGCTTTGGTAGCACTGAAGCTTTCTTT.

CDR3 protein: CASSKTGAGTGELFF. Here the CDR3 DNA reads TGTGCCAGCTCAAAGACAGGGGCAGGGACCGGGGAGCTGTTTTTT. The genes are TRBV9 and TRBJ2-2; 8 positions match TRBD1. Germline V gives CDR1 SGDLS, CDR2 YYNGEE. This CDR3 comprises 15 residues. Trimming took 7 bases from V and 5 from J; bases not matched to a gene: 10.

The CDR3 loop is CASSLRIAGEGETQYF. The CDR3 DNA is TGTGCCAGCAGCCTTAGAATAGCGGGAGAAGGAGAGACCCAGTACTTC. The chain recombines TRBV7-2 with TRBJ2-5, with 9 bases identical to TRBD2. The CDR3 is 16 amino acids. The J segment lost 4 bases and the V segment lost 5 bases, leaving 11 bases of the junction unmatched. Germline V CDR1 and CDR2: SGHTA, FQGNSA.

The V and J genes are TRBV6-6 and TRBJ1-1, with D perhaps matching TRBD1 (5 bases). The V gene's germline CDR1 is MNHNY and CDR2 SVGAGI (reference sequence). The CDR3 runs 12 residues. Trimming removed 6 bases at V and 8 bases at J, with 13 bases between. DNA for the CDR3: TGTGCCAGCAGCAGAGACAGCGACGAAGCTTTCTTT. Translating gives CASSRDSDEAFF.